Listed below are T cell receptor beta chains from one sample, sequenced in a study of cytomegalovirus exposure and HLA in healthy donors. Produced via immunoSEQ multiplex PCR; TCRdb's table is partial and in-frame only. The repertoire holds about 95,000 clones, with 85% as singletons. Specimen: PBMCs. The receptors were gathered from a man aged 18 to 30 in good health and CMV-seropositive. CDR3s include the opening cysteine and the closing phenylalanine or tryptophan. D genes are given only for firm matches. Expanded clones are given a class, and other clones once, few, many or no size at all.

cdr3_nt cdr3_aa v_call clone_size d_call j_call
TGTGCCATCAGTGAGGGAGGTGGGACTGAAGCTTTCTTT CAISEGGGTEAFF TRBV10-3 once . TRBJ1-1
TGTGCCGCGGGAGGAGGTAGAGTAGAGACCCAGTACTTC CAAGGGRVETQYF TRBV28 . TRBD2 TRBJ2-5
TGTGCCAGCATAGTAGCGGGAGGAACAGATACGCAGTATTTT CASIVAGGTDTQYF TRBV2 . TRBD2 TRBJ2-3
TGCGCCAGCAGCTTCTGGAGGAGTAATTCACCCCTCCACTTT CASSFWRSNSPLHF TRBV5-1 . . TRBJ1-6
TGTGCCAGTAGTCCTTCCGGGACAGGATCCTACGAGCAGTACTTC CASSPSGTGSYEQYF TRBV19 . TRBD1 TRBJ2-7
TGCGCCAGCAGCGTCGGGGAAAACTATGGCTACACCTTC CASSVGENYGYTF TRBV5-1 once . TRBJ1-2
TGTGCCAGCAGCGTGGGGACAGCCTACGAGCAGTACTTC CASSVGTAYEQYF TRBV9 . TRBD1 TRBJ2-7
TGTGCCACCGGTCCCGGGTCTGGTGAAAAACTGTTTTTT CATGPGSGEKLFF TRBV6-5 once . TRBJ1-4
TGTGCCAGCAGCTTTCCGGGACAGGGGGCGCCGGGGGAGCTGTTTTTT CASSFPGQGAPGELFF TRBV5-6 . TRBD1 TRBJ2-2
TGTGCCAGCAGCTTAAGGACTAGCCCAGATACGCAGTATTTT CASSLRTSPDTQYF TRBV5-8 . TRBD2 TRBJ2-3
TGTGCCAGCAGTGGGGGAGGTAATGAAAAACTGTTTTTT CASSGGGNEKLFF TRBV6-1 once . TRBJ1-4
TGTGCCAGCAGCCCCTTTAGATCCTACAATGAGCAGTTCTTC CASSPFRSYNEQFF TRBV5-6 . . TRBJ2-1
TGCGCCAGCAGGCCACAGGGGGCCTTGACTGAAGCTTTCTTT CASRPQGALTEAFF TRBV5-1 . TRBD1 TRBJ1-1
TGCGCCAGCAGCCAACGGACAGAATACTACAATGAGCAGTTCTTC CASSQRTEYYNEQFF TRBV4-1 . . TRBJ2-1
TGTGCCAGCAGCCCCGAGGGGGCACGGTATGGCTACACCTTC CASSPEGARYGYTF TRBV6-1 . TRBD1 TRBJ1-2
TGCGCCAGCAGCCCCGGGGGAGGGCTGAACACTGAAGCTTTCTTT CASSPGGGLNTEAFF TRBV5-1 . . TRBJ1-1
TGCGCCAGCAGTCAATCCTCGGGACAGAGCACAGATACGCAGTATTTT CASSQSSGQSTDTQYF TRBV23-1 . TRBD1 TRBJ2-3
TGCGCCAGCAGTCGGGACAGGGGGACCACTGAAGCTTTCTTT CASSRDRGTTEAFF TRBV10-1 . TRBD1 TRBJ1-1
TGTGCCTGGAGTGGGGGACACCTCTCTGGAAACACCATATATTTT CAWSGGHLSGNTIYF TRBV30 . . TRBJ1-3
TGTGCCAGCAGTGACAGCGGACTAGCGGGAGGGGACGAGCAGTACTTC CASSDSGLAGGDEQYF TRBV6-1 . TRBD2 TRBJ2-7
TGTGCCTGGAGTTTGACAGGGGGCTATCTGAACACTGAAGCTTTCTTT CAWSLTGGYLNTEAFF TRBV30 . TRBD1 TRBJ1-1
TGTGCCAGCAGTTTAGCCCCCCCGGACAGGTACTCCTACGAGCAGTACTTC CASSLAPPDRYSYEQYF TRBV28 . TRBD1 TRBJ2-7
TGTGCCATCAGCGAACCCCCTTTGGACACCGATAGCAATCAGCCCCAGCATTTT CAISEPPLDTDSNQPQHF TRBV10-3 . . TRBJ1-5
TGTGCCACCAGCAGAGATGGGGACCTACAGGGTTATGAAAAACTGTTTTTT CATSRDGDLQGYEKLFF TRBV15 . . TRBJ1-4
TGTGCCTGGAGTGTTGACACGACTGAAAAACTGTTTTTT CAWSVDTTEKLFF TRBV30 . . TRBJ1-4
TGTGCCAGCAGCACTCCCGGGACAGGGACCTACGAGCAGTACTTC CASSTPGTGTYEQYF TRBV28 . TRBD1 TRBJ2-7
TGTGCCAGCAGAGGTGGGGGGGCAGGAGGATTGAACACTGAAGCTTTCTTT CASRGGGAGGLNTEAFF TRBV28 . . TRBJ1-1
TGCGCCAGCAGCCAAGCCCACAGGGGTGGGCAGCCCCAGCATTTT CASSQAHRGGQPQHF TRBV4-1 . TRBD1 TRBJ1-5
TGCGCCAGCAGCTTACAGGGAGTCCGCACTGAAGCTTTCTTT CASSLQGVRTEAFF TRBV5-1 . . TRBJ1-1
TGTGCCAGCAGGGGGAGTACCTACGAGCAGTACTTC CASRGSTYEQYF TRBV28 . . TRBJ2-7
TGCGCCAGCAGTGAGGGGCAGAGTGCCTACCTGTACCAAGAGACCCAGTACTTC CASSEGQSAYLYQETQYF TRBV10-2 few . TRBJ2-5
TGCGCCAGCAGCCAAGTTGGGCGGGGGGGGAACACCGGGGAGCTGTTTTTT CASSQVGRGGNTGELFF TRBV4-1 . TRBD2 TRBJ2-2
TGTGCCAGTAGTATAGCTCTAGCGGGAGGGAGTGAGCAGTTCTTC CASSIALAGGSEQFF TRBV19 few TRBD2 TRBJ2-1
TGCGCCATAGGACAGGGGGAAGGAAACACCATATATTTT CAIGQGEGNTIYF TRBV5-1 . TRBD1 TRBJ1-3